These T cell receptor beta chains were read from a single sample in a study of T cell responses to AZD1222 COVID-19 vaccine. Only in-frame clones appear in the TCRdb table, and some are missing; sequencing was by immunoSEQ multiplex PCR. The repertoire holds more than 95,000 clones, with roughly 88% as singletons. This material consisted of peripheral blood, taken on day 0 of MenACWY control vaccination. These receptors originate from an adult in good health. Both conserved end residues are part of each CDR3. Each record gives: J gene, D gene, V gene, clone size, CDR3 DNA, CDR3 protein. The D gene is left open where the match is weak. Clone sizes are given selectively: once, few, many, or a class where the clone is expanded.

j_call: TRBJ1-3
d_call: .
v_call: TRBV29-1
clone_size: .
cdr3_nt: TGCAGCGTTGCGGGGTTTTCTGGAAACACCATATATTTT
cdr3_aa: CSVAGFSGNTIYF

j_call: TRBJ2-2
d_call: .
v_call: TRBV5-1
clone_size: once
cdr3_nt: TGCGCCAGCAGCTTGGAGGCAACCATTGGGACCGGGGAGCTGTTTTTT
cdr3_aa: CASSLEATIGTGELFF

j_call: TRBJ2-5
d_call: .
v_call: TRBV11-2
clone_size: .
cdr3_nt: TGTGCCAGCAGCACCTCCTTGGGGGAGGAGACCCAGTACTTC
cdr3_aa: CASSTSLGEETQYF

j_call: TRBJ1-5
d_call: .
v_call: TRBV4-2
clone_size: few
cdr3_nt: TGTGCCAGCAGCCACGCGGACACCGATAGCAATCAGCCCCAGCATTTT
cdr3_aa: CASSHADTDSNQPQHF

j_call: TRBJ1-5
d_call: .
v_call: TRBV6-1
clone_size: once
cdr3_nt: TGTGCCAGCAGTGATTTCAGGGGCCAGCCCCAGCATTTT
cdr3_aa: CASSDFRGQPQHF

j_call: TRBJ2-7
d_call: .
v_call: TRBV5-5
clone_size: .
cdr3_nt: TGTGCCAGCAGCTTGTTACAGGCCTACGAGCAGTACTTC
cdr3_aa: CASSLLQAYEQYF

j_call: TRBJ1-6
d_call: TRBD1
v_call: TRBV6-5
clone_size: few
cdr3_nt: TGTGCCAGCGGACAGGGGTATAATTCACCCCTCCACTTT
cdr3_aa: CASGQGYNSPLHF

j_call: TRBJ2-2
d_call: .
v_call: TRBV5-4
clone_size: .
cdr3_nt: TGTGCCAGCAGCTTGGCGACCAAAAACACCGGGGAGCTGTTTTTT
cdr3_aa: CASSLATKNTGELFF

j_call: TRBJ1-4
d_call: .
v_call: TRBV10-1
clone_size: .
cdr3_nt: TGCGCCACCCGGGACTCATTTAATGAAAAACTGTTTTTT
cdr3_aa: CATRDSFNEKLFF

j_call: TRBJ1-1
d_call: TRBD1
v_call: TRBV24-1
clone_size: .
cdr3_nt: TGTGCCACCAGTGGGACAGGGAAGGTGAACACTGAAGCTTTCTTT
cdr3_aa: CATSGTGKVNTEAFF

j_call: TRBJ1-5
d_call: .
v_call: TRBV19
clone_size: .
cdr3_nt: TGTGCCAGTAATTTCGGGAATCAGCCCCAGCATTTT
cdr3_aa: CASNFGNQPQHF

j_call: TRBJ2-5
d_call: TRBD1
v_call: TRBV7-7
clone_size: .
cdr3_nt: TGTGCCAGCAGCCGGGACAGGGGGCGCGTGGAGACCCAGTACTTC
cdr3_aa: CASSRDRGRVETQYF